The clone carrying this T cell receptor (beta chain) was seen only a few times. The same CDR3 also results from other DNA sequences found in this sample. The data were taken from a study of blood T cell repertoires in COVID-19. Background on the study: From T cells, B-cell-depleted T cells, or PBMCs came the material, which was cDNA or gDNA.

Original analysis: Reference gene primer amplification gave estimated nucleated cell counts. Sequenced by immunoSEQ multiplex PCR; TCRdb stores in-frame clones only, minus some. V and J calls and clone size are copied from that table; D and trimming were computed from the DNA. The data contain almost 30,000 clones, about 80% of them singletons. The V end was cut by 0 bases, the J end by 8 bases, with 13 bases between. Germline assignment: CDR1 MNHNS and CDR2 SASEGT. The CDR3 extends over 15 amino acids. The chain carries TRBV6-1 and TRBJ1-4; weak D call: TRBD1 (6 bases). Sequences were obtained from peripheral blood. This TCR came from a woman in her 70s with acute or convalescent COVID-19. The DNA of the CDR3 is TGTGCCAGCAGTGAAGCGCGAGGGGGGGTAGAAAAACTGTTTTTT. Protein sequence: CASSEARGGVEKLFF.